This T cell receptor (beta chain) emerged from a study of shared clonotypes between healthy human individuals. This clone occurred a few times. The sample has other DNA sequences that encode this CDR3 too. Method: immunoSEQ multiplex PCR; TCRdb's copy keeps in-frame clones and lacks some. Found here are around 1.9 million clones, roughly 95% of them singletons; the top ten hold more than 1.5%. The CDR3 covers 12 residues. CDR1 SEHNR and CDR2 FQNEAQ come from the germline V gene (reference sequence). Trimming removed 4 bases from V and 3 bases from J, with 7 bases in between. As defined, naive CD8 cells were CD45RO-negative and positively selected for CCR7, with terminally differentiated effector memory CD45RA+ cells excluded.

This chain joins TRBV7-9 and TRBJ2-7, with D possibly TRBD1 on 5 matching bases. The sequence derives from a man younger than 35 in good health. Some clones in this sample may be carry-over from other donors' samples. The specimen sequenced was naive CD8+ T cells from PBMCs. CDR3 sequence (DNA): TGTGCCAGCAGCTACGACAGCTACGAGCAGTACTTC. This gives the protein CASSYDSYEQYF.